A selection of T cell receptor beta chains follows, all from one sample in a study of blood T cell repertoires in COVID-19. The assay was immunoSEQ multiplex PCR, and TCRdb's table has in-frame clones only and misses some. The data hold 85,000 to 95,000 clones, with under 95% observed a single time. Sequenced input: peripheral blood. Receptors originate from a woman aged 45-59 years in a cohort sampled during active COVID-19. The CDR3 runs from the conserved cysteine through the conserved F or W. D genes are given only for firm matches. Where a row states a size, it is once, few, many or the class of an expanded clone; other rows omit it.

TRBV27,NA,15,NA,TRBJ2-7,TGTGCCAGCAGTAGGTGGTCCTCCGGGGCCTACGAGCAGTACTTC,CASSRWSSGAYEQYF
TRBV19,TRBD1,12,NA,TRBJ1-1,TGTGCCACTTACAGGGGGAACACTGAAGCTTTCTTT,CATYRGNTEAFF
TRBV6-5,NA,15,NA,TRBJ2-6,TGTGCCAGCAGCGTCCCTCAGGGGGGGGCCAACGTCCTGACTTTC,CASSVPQGGANVLTF
TRBV28,TRBD2,15,NA,TRBJ2-2,TGTGCCAGCGGGAGCGGGGGCCTACTCACCGGGGAGCTGTTTTTT,CASGSGGLLTGELFF
TRBV10-3,NA,14,NA,TRBJ2-5,TGTGCCATCAGTGTAGCGCCGAACCAAGAGACCCAGTACTTC,CAISVAPNQETQYF
TRBV7-3,TRBD2,15,NA,TRBJ2-5,TGTGCCAGCAGCCCCTACCCAGGGACTAGCGAGACCCAGTACTTC,CASSPYPGTSETQYF
TRBV28,TRBD1,14,few,TRBJ1-2,TGTGCCAGCAGTTGGGACAGGACTAACTATGGCTACACCTTC,CASSWDRTNYGYTF
TRBV7-2,TRBD1,15,NA,TRBJ1-1,TGTGCCAGCAGCAGAAGCGGTACAGGGGGAGCTGAAGCTTTCTTT,CASSRSGTGGAEAFF
TRBV30,NA,17,few,TRBJ1-6,TGTGCCTGGAGAGGCAGAGGACAGCTCTCCTATAATTCACCCCTCCACTTT,CAWRGRGQLSYNSPLHF
TRBV4-1,NA,13,NA,TRBJ2-7,TGCGCCAGCAGCCAAGGGTCAGTTTACGAGCAGTACTTC,CASSQGSVYEQYF
TRBV11-1,NA,13,NA,TRBJ2-7,TGTGCCAGCAGCTTTCGGTGGTCCTACGAGCAGTACTTC,CASSFRWSYEQYF
TRBV19,NA,14,NA,TRBJ1-1,TGTGCCAGTAGTATAGCAGGGCGGGGCACTGAAGCTTTCTTT,CASSIAGRGTEAFF
TRBV15,TRBD2,15,NA,TRBJ2-7,TGTGCCACCAGCAGAGATCTAGCGGGGGGTTACGAGCAGTACTTC,CATSRDLAGGYEQYF
TRBV18,TRBD1,17,NA,TRBJ1-5,TGTGCCAGCTCACCGGCTGGACAGGGCGGTAGCAATCAGCCCCAGCATTTT,CASSPAGQGGSNQPQHF
TRBV6-6,NA,15,few,TRBJ2-7,TGTGCCAGCACTCTTACGGGCGGACCCGGAGGCGAGCAGTACTTC,CASTLTGGPGGEQYF
TRBV7-9,NA,12,NA,TRBJ2-3,TGTGCCAGCAGCCGAGGCGGTTCGTCGCAGTATTTT,CASSRGGSSQYF
TRBV7-2,NA,15,few,TRBJ2-1,TGTGCCAGCAGCATCCACGCGGTAGGTTACAATGAGCAGTTCTTC,CASSIHAVGYNEQFF
TRBV20-1,TRBD1,15,NA,TRBJ2-7,TGCAGTGCTAGTCCCCGGGCAGGGGGCTTCTACGAGCAGTACTTC,CSASPRAGGFYEQYF
TRBV19,NA,12,NA,TRBJ1-2,TGTGCCAGTAGTAACAGGGCTGATGGCTACACCTTC,CASSNRADGYTF
TRBV29-1,NA,13,NA,TRBJ2-5,TGCAGTTCTCAAGACAGTGACCAAGAGACCCAGTACTTC,CSSQDSDQETQYF
TRBV6-5,NA,16,NA,TRBJ2-7,TGTGCCAGCAGTTACCGGGGGATACGCAAAGACGACGAGCAGTACTTC,CASSYRGIRKDDEQYF
TRBV9,TRBD1,15,NA,TRBJ1-4,TGTGCCAGCAGCCCCCAGGGGGTGTCTAATGAAAAACTGTTTTTT,CASSPQGVSNEKLFF
TRBV7-9,TRBD2,14,NA,TRBJ2-1,TGTGCCAGCAGCTCGATCCCGGGACTAGCTGAGCAGTTCTTC,CASSSIPGLAEQFF
TRBV28,NA,14,NA,TRBJ1-4,TGTGCCAGCAGCCAAACAGGGTTAAATGAAAAACTGTTTTTT,CASSQTGLNEKLFF
TRBV5-1,TRBD2,14,NA,TRBJ2-7,TGCGCCAGCAGCTTGATCGCGGGGGGGCCCGAGCAGTACTTC,CASSLIAGGPEQYF
TRBV5-5,TRBD2,15,NA,TRBJ2-1,TGTGCCAGCAGCCCCGGACTAGCGGGGATCAATGAGCAGTTCTTC,CASSPGLAGINEQFF
TRBV18,NA,15,NA,TRBJ1-1,TGTGCCAGCTCACTTGGTGGAGGTATTCGAACTGAAGCTTTCTTT,CASSLGGGIRTEAFF
TRBV2,NA,14,NA,TRBJ2-1,TGTGCCAGCAGTGAACGGGTCAGCTACAATGAGCAGTTCTTC,CASSERVSYNEQFF
TRBV13,NA,12,once,TRBJ2-5,TGTGCCAGCAGCTTCGTGGTCGGGACCCAGTACTTC,CASSFVVGTQYF
TRBV5-6,TRBD1,16,few,TRBJ1-6,TGTGCCAGCAGCTTGGACGGGACAGGGGATAATTCACCCCTCCACTTT,CASSLDGTGDNSPLHF
TRBV10-3,NA,13,NA,TRBJ1-3,TGTGCCATCCGGGAGAGGTCTGGAAACACCATATATTTT,CAIRERSGNTIYF
TRBV18,TRBD2,18,NA,TRBJ2-7,TGTGCCAGCTCACCAATCGCGGTTTGGGAGGGTGGCTCCTACGAGCAGTACTTC,CASSPIAVWEGGSYEQYF
TRBV6-1,NA,15,NA,TRBJ2-1,TGTGCCAGCAGTGAAGCGTCCGGTAATTCCGGCGGTCGGTTCTTC,CASSEASGNSGGRFF
TRBV4-1,TRBD2,19,NA,TRBJ2-3,TGCGCCAGCAGCCAACTCCCCTCGACGACTAGCGGGGGAGACGATACGCAGTATTTT,CASSQLPSTTSGGDDTQYF
TRBV6-5,NA,13,NA,TRBJ1-2,TGTGCCAGCAGTAGGACAGTGGACTATGGCTACACCTTC,CASSRTVDYGYTF
TRBV3-1/TRBV3-2,NA,14,NA,TRBJ2-1,TGTGCCAGCAGCCCGTCTGGTGGGGCGAATGAGCAGTTCTTC,CASSPSGGANEQFF
TRBV19,NA,13,NA,TRBJ1-1,TGTGCCAGTAGTATTAGGGGTGGCACTGAAGCTTTCTTT,CASSIRGGTEAFF
TRBV5-1,NA,17,NA,TRBJ2-3,TGCGCCAGCAGCTATAGTGTACTAGCAGGACGGACAGATACGCAGTATTTT,CASSYSVLAGRTDTQYF
TRBV30,TRBD1,15,NA,TRBJ1-5,TGTGCCTGGAGTCGACAGGGGGATCGAAATCAGCCCCAGCATTTT,CAWSRQGDRNQPQHF
TRBV11-1,TRBD2,16,NA,TRBJ2-3,TGTGCCAGCAGCTTTACTAGCGGGAGTAGCACAGATACGCAGTATTTT,CASSFTSGSSTDTQYF
TRBV10-1,TRBD1,17,NA,TRBJ1-1,TGCGCCAGCAGTGAGAGACTTGGGACAGGGCTTGACACTGAAGCTTTCTTT,CASSERLGTGLDTEAFF
TRBV28,TRBD2,16,NA,TRBJ2-1,TGTGCCAGCAGTTTCACTACCGGGACTAGCAGGGATGAGCAGTTCTTC,CASSFTTGTSRDEQFF
TRBV7-9,NA,13,NA,TRBJ1-2,TGTGCCAGCAGCTTAAACAGGAACTATGGCTACACCTTC,CASSLNRNYGYTF
TRBV2,NA,17,NA,TRBJ1-2,TGTGCCAGCAGCACCCGGGGGTGGCAGAGCTTGAACTATGGCTACACCTTC,CASSTRGWQSLNYGYTF